This TCR beta chain appears in the sequencing data of a study of blood T cell repertoires in COVID-19. On the study more broadly: The study drew acute and convalescent COVID-19 samples from the United States, Italy and Spain.

There are 14 residues in the CDR3. Trimming left V 1 base short and J 7 bases short, with 13 bases between. CDR1 is LGHNA and CDR2 is YNFKEQ in the germline V gene. The table came from immunoSEQ multiplex PCR; TCRdb's copy has only in-frame clones and leaves some out. This table holds roughly 150,000 clones, about 91% found once. This chain connects TRBV4-2 to TRBJ1-2; no definite D call. The sequenced sample consisted of peripheral blood. The clonotype was recovered from a human donor in a cohort sampled during active COVID-19. The CDR3 here is CASSQATGRAGYTF. The DNA of the CDR3 is TGTGCCAGCAGCCAAGCTACTGGGAGGGCTGGCTACACCTTC.